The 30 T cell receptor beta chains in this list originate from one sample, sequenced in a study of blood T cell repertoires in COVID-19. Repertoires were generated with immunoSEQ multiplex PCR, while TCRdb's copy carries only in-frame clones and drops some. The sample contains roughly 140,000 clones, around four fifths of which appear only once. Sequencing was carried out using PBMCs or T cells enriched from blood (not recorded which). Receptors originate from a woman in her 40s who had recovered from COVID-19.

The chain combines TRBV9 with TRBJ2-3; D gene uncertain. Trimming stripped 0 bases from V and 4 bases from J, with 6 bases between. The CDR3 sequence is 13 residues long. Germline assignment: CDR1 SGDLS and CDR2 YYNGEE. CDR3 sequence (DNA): TGTGCCAGCAGCGTAGCGAGTGCAGATACGCAGTATTTT. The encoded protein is CASSVASADTQYF.

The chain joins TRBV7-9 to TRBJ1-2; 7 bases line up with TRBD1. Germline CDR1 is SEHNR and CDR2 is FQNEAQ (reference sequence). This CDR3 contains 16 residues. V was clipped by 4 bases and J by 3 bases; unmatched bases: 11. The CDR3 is CASSSLRGDVHYGYTF. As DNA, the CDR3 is TGTGCCAGCAGCTCTCTCAGGGGGGATGTGCACTATGGCTACACCTTC.

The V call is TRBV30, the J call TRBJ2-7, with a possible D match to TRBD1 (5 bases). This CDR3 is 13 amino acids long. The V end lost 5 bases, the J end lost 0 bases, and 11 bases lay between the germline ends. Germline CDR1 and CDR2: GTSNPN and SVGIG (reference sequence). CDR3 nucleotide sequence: TGTGCCTGGGACCGGACAACCTCCTACGAGCAGTACTTC. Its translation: CAWDRTTSYEQYF.

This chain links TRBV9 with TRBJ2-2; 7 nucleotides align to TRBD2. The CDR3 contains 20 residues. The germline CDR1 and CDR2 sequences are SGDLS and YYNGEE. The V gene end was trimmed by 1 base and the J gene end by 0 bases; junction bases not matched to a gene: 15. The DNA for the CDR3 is TGTGCCAGCAGCGTACGAAGTAATAGTGCACTAGCGACGAACACCGGGGAGCTGTTTTTT. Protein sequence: CASSVRSNSALATNTGELFF. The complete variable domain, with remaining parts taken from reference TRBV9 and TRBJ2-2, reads DSGVTQTPKHLITATGQRVTLRCSPRSGDLSVYWYQQSLDQGLQFLIQYYNGEERAKGNILERFSAQQFPDLHSELNLSSLELGDSALYFCASSVRSNSALATNTGELFFGEGSRLTVL.

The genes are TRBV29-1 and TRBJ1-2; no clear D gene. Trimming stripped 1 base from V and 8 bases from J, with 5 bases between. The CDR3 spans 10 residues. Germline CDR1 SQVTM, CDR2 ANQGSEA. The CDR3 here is CSVEVGGYTF. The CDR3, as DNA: TGCAGCGTTGAAGTTGGCGGCTACACCTTC. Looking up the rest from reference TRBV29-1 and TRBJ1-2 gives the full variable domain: SAVISQKPSRDICQRGTSLTIQCQVDSQVTMMFWYRQQPGQSLTLIATANQGSEATYESGFVIDKFPISRPNLTFSTLTVSNMSPEDSSIYLCSVEVGGYTFGSGTRLTVV.

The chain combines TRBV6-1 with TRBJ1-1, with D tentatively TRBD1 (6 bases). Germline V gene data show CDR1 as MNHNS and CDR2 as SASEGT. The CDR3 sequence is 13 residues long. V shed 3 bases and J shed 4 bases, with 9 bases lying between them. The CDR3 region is CASSDRGGTEAFF. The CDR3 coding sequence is TGTGCCAGCAGTGACAGGGGTGGCACTGAAGCTTTCTTT.

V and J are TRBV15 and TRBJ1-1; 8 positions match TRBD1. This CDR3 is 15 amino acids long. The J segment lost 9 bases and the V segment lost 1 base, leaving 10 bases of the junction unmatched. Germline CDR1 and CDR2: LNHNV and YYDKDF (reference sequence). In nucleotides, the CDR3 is TGTGCCACCAGCAGAGTTGGGACAGGAACGAATCAAGCTTTCTTT. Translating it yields CATSRVGTGTNQAFF.

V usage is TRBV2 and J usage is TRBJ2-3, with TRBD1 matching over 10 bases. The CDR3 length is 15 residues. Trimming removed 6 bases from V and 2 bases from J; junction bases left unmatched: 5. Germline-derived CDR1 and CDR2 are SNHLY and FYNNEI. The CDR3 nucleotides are TGTGCCAGCAGGCTGGACAGGGGGAACACAGATACGCAGTATTTT. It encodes CASRLDRGNTDTQYF.

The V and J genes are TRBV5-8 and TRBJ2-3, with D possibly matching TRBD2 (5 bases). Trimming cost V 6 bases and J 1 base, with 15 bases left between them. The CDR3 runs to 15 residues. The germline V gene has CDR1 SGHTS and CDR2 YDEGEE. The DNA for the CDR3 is TGTGCCAGCACGTATGGGAGACTCGGCACAGATACGCAGTATTTT. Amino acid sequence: CASTYGRLGTDTQYF.

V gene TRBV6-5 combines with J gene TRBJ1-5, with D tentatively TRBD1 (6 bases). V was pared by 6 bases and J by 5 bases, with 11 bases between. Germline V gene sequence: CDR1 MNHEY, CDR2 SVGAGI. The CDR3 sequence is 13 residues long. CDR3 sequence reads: CASSHREDQPQHF. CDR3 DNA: TGTGCCAGCAGCCACAGGGAAGATCAGCCCCAGCATTTT.

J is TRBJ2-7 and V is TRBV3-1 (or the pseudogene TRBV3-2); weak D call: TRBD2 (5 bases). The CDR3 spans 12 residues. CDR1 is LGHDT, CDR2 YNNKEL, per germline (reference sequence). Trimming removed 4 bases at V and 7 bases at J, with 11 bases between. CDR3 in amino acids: CASSPGGREQYF. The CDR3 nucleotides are TGTGCCAGCAGCCCAGGAGGCCGGGAGCAGTACTTC.

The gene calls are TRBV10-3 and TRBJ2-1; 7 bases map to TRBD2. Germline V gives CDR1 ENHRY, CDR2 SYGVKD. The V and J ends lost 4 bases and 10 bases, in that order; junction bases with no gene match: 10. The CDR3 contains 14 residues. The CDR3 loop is CAISAAPSGGEQFF. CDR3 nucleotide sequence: TGTGCCATCAGTGCCGCACCTTCCGGGGGGGAGCAGTTCTTC.

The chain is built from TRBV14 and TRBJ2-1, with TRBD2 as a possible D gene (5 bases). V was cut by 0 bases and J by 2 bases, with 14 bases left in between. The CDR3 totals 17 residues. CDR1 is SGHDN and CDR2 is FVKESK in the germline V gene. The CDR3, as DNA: TGTGCCAGCAGCCAAGATGCGACTATTCCTACCTACAATGAGCAGTTCTTC. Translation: CASSQDATIPTYNEQFF.

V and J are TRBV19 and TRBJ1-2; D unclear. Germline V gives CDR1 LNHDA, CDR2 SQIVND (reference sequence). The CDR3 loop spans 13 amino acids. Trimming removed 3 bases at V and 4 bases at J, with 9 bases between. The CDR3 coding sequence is TGTGCCAGTAGTATTGAGTATCTCTATGGCTACACCTTC. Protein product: CASSIEYLYGYTF.

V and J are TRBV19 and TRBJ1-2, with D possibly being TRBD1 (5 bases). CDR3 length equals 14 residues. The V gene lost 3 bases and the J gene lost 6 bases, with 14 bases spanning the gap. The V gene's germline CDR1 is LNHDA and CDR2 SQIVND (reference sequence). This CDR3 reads CASSMGPRVDGYTF. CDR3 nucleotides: TGTGCCAGTAGTATGGGCCCCAGGGTTGATGGCTACACCTTC. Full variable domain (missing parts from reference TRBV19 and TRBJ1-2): DGGITQSPKYLFRKEGQNVTLSCEQNLNHDAMYWYRQDPGQGLRLIYYSQIVNDFQKGDIAEGYSVSREKKESFPLTVTSAQKNPTAFYLCASSMGPRVDGYTFGSGTRLTVV.

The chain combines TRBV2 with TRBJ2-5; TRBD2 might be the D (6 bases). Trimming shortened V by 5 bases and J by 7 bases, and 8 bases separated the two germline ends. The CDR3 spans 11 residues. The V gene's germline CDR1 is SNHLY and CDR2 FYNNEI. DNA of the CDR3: TGTGCCAGCAGTCCCGGGGGGACCCAGTACTTC. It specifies CASSPGGTQYF.

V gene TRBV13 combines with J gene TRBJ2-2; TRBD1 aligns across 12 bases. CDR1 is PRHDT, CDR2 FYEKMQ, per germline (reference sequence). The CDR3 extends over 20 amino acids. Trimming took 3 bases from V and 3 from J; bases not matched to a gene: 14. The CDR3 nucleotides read TGTGCCAGCAGCTTCGATCTCGGGACAGGGGGCGATAGTGACACCGGGGAGCTGTTTTTT. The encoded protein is CASSFDLGTGGDSDTGELFF.

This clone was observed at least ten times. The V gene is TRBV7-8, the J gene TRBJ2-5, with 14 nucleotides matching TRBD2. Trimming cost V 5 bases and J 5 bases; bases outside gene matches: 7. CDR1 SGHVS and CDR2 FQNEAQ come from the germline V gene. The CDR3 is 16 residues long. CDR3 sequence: CASSQTSGGALETQYF. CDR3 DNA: TGTGCCAGCAGCCAGACTAGCGGGGGGGCCTTGGAGACCCAGTACTTC.

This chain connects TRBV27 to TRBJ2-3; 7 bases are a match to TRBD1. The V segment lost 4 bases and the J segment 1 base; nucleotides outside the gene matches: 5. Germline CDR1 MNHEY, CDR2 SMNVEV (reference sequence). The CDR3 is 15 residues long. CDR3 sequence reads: CASSSPGGGTDTQYF. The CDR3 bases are TGTGCCAGCAGTTCCCCAGGGGGTGGCACAGATACGCAGTATTTT.

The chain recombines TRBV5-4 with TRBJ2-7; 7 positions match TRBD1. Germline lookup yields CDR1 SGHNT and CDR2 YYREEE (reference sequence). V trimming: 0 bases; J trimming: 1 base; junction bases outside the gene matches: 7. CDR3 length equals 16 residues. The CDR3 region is CASSLGGQHPSYEQYF. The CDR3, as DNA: TGTGCCAGCAGCTTGGGGGGACAGCACCCTTCCTACGAGCAGTACTTC.

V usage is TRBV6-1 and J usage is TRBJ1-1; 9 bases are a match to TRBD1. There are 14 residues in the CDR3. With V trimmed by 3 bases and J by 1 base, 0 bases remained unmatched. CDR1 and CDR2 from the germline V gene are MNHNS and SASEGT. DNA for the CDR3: TGTGCCAGCAGTGAGGACAGGGGGAACACTGAAGCTTTCTTT. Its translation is CASSEDRGNTEAFF.

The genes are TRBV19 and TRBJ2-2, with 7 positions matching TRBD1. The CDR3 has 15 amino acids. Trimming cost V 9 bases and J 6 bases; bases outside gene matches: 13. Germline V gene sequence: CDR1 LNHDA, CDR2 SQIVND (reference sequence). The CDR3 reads CASHQKGAWAGELFF. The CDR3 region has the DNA TGTGCCAGCCACCAGAAGGGGGCGTGGGCCGGGGAGCTGTTTTTT.

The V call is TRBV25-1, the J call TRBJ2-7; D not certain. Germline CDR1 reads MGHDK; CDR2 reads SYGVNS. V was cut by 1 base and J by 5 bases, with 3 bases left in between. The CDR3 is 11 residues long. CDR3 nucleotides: TGTGCCAGCAGTGAATTCGACGAGCAGTACTTC. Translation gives CASSEFDEQYF.

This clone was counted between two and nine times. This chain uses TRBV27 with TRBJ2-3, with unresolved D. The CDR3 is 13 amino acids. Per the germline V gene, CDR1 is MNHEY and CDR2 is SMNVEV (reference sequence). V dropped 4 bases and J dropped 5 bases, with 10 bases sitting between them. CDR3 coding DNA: TGTGCCAGCAGTTCTGGCCGATTAGATACGCAGTATTTT. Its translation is CASSSGRLDTQYF.

The CDR3 is CASSLVGGSGFDSPLHF. The CDR3 coding sequence is TGCGCCAGCAGCTTGGTAGGGGGTTCGGGTTTTGATTCACCCCTCCACTTT. The chain recombines TRBV5-1 with TRBJ1-6; D may be TRBD1 (6 bases). CDR1 and CDR2 from the germline V gene are SGHRS and YFSETQ. The CDR3 runs to 17 residues. The V gene lost 0 bases and the J gene lost 8 bases, with 18 bases spanning the gap.

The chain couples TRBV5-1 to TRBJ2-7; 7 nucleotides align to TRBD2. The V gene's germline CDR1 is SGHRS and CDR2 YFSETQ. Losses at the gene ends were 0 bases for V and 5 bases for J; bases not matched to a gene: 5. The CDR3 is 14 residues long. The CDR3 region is CASSLAGAGNEQYF. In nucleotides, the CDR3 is TGCGCCAGCAGCTTGGCGGGAGCGGGGAACGAGCAGTACTTC. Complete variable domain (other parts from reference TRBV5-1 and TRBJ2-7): KAGVTQTPRYLIKTRGQQVTLSCSPISGHRSVSWYQQTPGQGLQFLFEYFSETQRNKGNFPGRFSGRQFSNSRSEMNVSTLELGDSALYLCASSLAGAGNEQYFGPGTRLTVT.

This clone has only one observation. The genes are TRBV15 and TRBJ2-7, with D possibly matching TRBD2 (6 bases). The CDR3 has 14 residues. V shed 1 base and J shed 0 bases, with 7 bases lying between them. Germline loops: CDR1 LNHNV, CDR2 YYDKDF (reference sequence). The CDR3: CATSRGTTSYEQYF. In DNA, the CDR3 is TGTGCCACCAGCAGAGGGACTACCTCCTACGAGCAGTACTTC.

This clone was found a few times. The CDR3 DNA follows: TGCGCCAGCAGCCATGGTGGGGGGACCCCGAGCTCCTACAATGAGCAGTTCTTC. Protein: CASSHGGGTPSSYNEQFF. The rearrangement links TRBV4-1 to TRBJ2-1; TRBD2 might be the D (6 bases). Germline values: CDR1 MGHRA, CDR2 YSYEKL. This CDR3 comprises 18 residues. V lost 3 bases, J lost 0 bases, and 18 bases lay in between.

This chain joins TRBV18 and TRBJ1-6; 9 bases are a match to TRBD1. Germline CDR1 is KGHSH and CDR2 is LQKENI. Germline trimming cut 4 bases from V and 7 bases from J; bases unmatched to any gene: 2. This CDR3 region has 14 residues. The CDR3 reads CASSRGQGNSPLHF. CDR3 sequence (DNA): TGTGCCAGCTCACGGGGACAGGGCAATTCACCCCTCCACTTT.

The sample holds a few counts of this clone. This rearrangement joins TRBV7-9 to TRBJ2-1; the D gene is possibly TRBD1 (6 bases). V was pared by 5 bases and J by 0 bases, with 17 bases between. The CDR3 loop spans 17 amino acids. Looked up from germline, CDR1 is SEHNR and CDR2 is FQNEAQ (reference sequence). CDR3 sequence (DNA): TGTGCCAGCAGCCCGAGCTCGCAGGGGAGCTCCTACAATGAGCAGTTCTTC. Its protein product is CASSPSSQGSSYNEQFF.